The 16 T cell receptor beta chains reported below all come from one sample, sequenced in a study of OX40 agonist ivuxolimab in advanced cancers. Profiled with immunoSEQ multiplex PCR; TCRdb holds only in-frame clones, not every one. The table has some 91,000 clones, more than 70% seen once. Sample: CD4+ or CD8+ T cells sorted from blood, taken in a trial of the OX40 agonist ivuxolimab. All receptors derive from an adult with an advanced solid tumor such as melanoma, head and neck, liver or kidney cancer.

The chain combines TRBV15 with TRBJ2-5; perhaps TRBD2 as D (5 bases). The CDR3 has 13 amino acids. The germline V gene encodes CDR1 LNHNV and CDR2 YYDKDF (reference sequence). V dropped 5 bases and J dropped 2 bases, with 9 bases sitting between them. The CDR3 loop reads CATSVGIQETQYF. The CDR3 bases are TGTGCCACCAGCGTCGGGATTCAAGAGACCCAGTACTTC.

The V gene is TRBV5-6, the J gene TRBJ2-3; no definite D call. The V gene's germline CDR1 is SGHDT and CDR2 YYEEEE. This CDR3 spans 14 amino acids. Trimming removed 0 bases from V and 2 bases from J, with 7 bases in between. The CDR3 here is CASSLGSATDTQYF. The CDR3 region has the DNA TGTGCCAGCAGCTTGGGATCCGCCACAGATACGCAGTATTTT.

The CDR3 nucleotides read TGTGCCAGCAGCCAAGATCCGGGTGGACTAGGTGGCTACAATGAGCAGTTCTTC. Amino acids: CASSQDPGGLGGYNEQFF. The chain couples TRBV4-2 to TRBJ2-1; TRBD2 matches 7 bases. Germline assignment: CDR1 LGHNA and CDR2 YNFKEQ. The CDR3 totals 18 residues. V lost 0 bases, J lost 3 bases, and 11 bases stayed unmatched.

The rearrangement links TRBV29-1 to TRBJ2-5; possible D gene TRBD1, 5 bases. V lost 2 bases to trimming and J lost 5 bases, with 12 bases between them. The CDR3 covers 13 residues. Looked up from germline, CDR1 is SQVTM and CDR2 is ANQGSEA. The CDR3 DNA is TGCAGCGTTGAAAGGATGCAGGGCGAGACCCAGTACTTC. Translation gives CSVERMQGETQYF.

The chain is built from TRBV27 and TRBJ1-2, with no clear D. From germline, CDR1 is MNHEY and CDR2 SMNVEV (reference sequence). This CDR3 contains 14 residues. Trimming took off 8 bases at V and 5 bases at J, with 18 bases between the two ends. The CDR3 reads CASSNHRGGYGYTF. CDR3 nucleotides: TGTGCCAGCTCCAACCATCGGGGAGGTTATGGCTACACCTTC.

In this sample, this clone turned up once. The chain links TRBV29-1 to TRBJ1-4; no clear D gene. Between the trimmed V and J ends, which lost 4 bases and 6 bases, there was a span of 6 bases. Germline assignment: CDR1 SQVTM and CDR2 ANQGSEA. The CDR3 sequence is 11 residues long. Written as DNA, the CDR3 is TGCAGCGTTGGGTCTGATGAAAAACTGTTTTTT. Translation gives CSVGSDEKLFF. The full variable domain, in which reference TRBV29-1 and TRBJ1-4 provide the parts outside the CDR3, is SAVISQKPSRDICQRGTSLTIQCQVDSQVTMMFWYRQQPGQSLTLIATANQGSEATYESGFVIDKFPISRPNLTFSTLTVSNMSPEDSSIYLCSVGSDEKLFFGSGTQLSVL.

The chain recombines TRBV13 with TRBJ2-1; perhaps TRBD2 as D (6 bases). Germline V CDR1 and CDR2: PRHDT, FYEKMQ (reference sequence). The CDR3 has 17 residues. V gave up 5 bases and J gave up 1 base, with 18 bases separating them. The CDR3 region is CASSPRVAVRSYNEQFF. The CDR3 DNA follows: TGTGCCAGCAGCCCTCGGGTAGCGGTACGATCCTACAATGAGCAGTTCTTC.

This chain joins TRBV7-9 and TRBJ1-1; 7 bases line up with TRBD1. The germline V gene has CDR1 SEHNR and CDR2 FQNEAQ (reference sequence). The CDR3 has 15 amino acids. J was trimmed by 5 bases and V by 7 bases; bases with no gene match: 13. The CDR3, as DNA: TGTGCCAGCATCCCCTACCGACAGGGTGGAACTGAAGCTTTCTTT. The encoded protein is CASIPYRQGGTEAFF.

The chain combines TRBV19 with TRBJ2-7, with D perhaps TRBD2 (7 bases). The germline V and J ends were trimmed by 5 bases and 2 bases, with 10 bases remaining between them. Germline V gives CDR1 LNHDA, CDR2 SQIVND (reference sequence). This CDR3 is 13 amino acids long. CDR3 nucleotide sequence: TGTGCCAGTAGTGGGGAGGGGGCCTACGAGCAGTACTTC. Amino acid sequence: CASSGEGAYEQYF.

This clone was recorded once. This chain links TRBV5-1 with TRBJ1-1; 8 nucleotides align to TRBD1. The CDR3 covers 15 residues. With V trimmed by 3 bases and J by 4 bases, 8 bases remained unmatched. CDR1 is SGHRS, CDR2 YFSETQ, per germline. The CDR3 region is CASSSTTGVGTEAFF. Here the CDR3 DNA reads TGCGCCAGCAGCTCAACGACAGGGGTGGGCACTGAAGCTTTCTTT.

V usage is TRBV30 and J usage is TRBJ1-4; maybe TRBD1 (5 bases). The CDR3 runs 14 residues. Germline V gene lookup returns CDR1 GTSNPN and CDR2 SVGIG (reference sequence). V was cut by 4 bases and J by 0 bases, with 9 bases left in between. CDR3 residues: CAWTGHATNEKLFF. CDR3 coding DNA: TGTGCCTGGACGGGGCATGCAACTAATGAAAAACTGTTTTTT.

This clone was seen just once. The rearrangement links TRBV6-4 to TRBJ2-3; TRBD2 might be the D (6 bases). CDR3 length: 15 residues. Per germline, CDR1 MRHNA and CDR2 SNTAGT. V shed 3 bases and J shed 0 bases, with 10 bases lying between them. Here the CDR3 DNA reads TGTGCCAGCAGTGAATTAGCGGTCAGCACAGATACGCAGTATTTT. Its protein product is CASSELAVSTDTQYF.

This clone has only one observation. The V gene is TRBV5-1, the J gene TRBJ2-1; 7 positions match TRBD1. The CDR3 is 13 amino acids. Germline assignment: CDR1 SGHRS and CDR2 YFSETQ. With V trimmed by 6 bases and J by 15 bases, 15 bases remained unmatched. CDR3 sequence reads: CASTKDRQGSWFF. CDR3 DNA: TGCGCCAGCACCAAAGACCGACAGGGATCCTGGTTCTTC.

J is TRBJ2-1 and V is TRBV14; D unresolved. The ends were cut back, 1 base at V and 0 bases at J, with 7 bases in the middle. The CDR3 runs 15 residues. Germline V gives CDR1 SGHDN, CDR2 FVKESK. The CDR3 nucleotides are TGTGCCAGCAGCCAAGTTCCTGGCTCCTACAATGAGCAGTTCTTC. Translating it yields CASSQVPGSYNEQFF.

The genes are TRBV29-1 and TRBJ2-7; 8 nucleotides line up with TRBD1. CDR3 size: 13 residues. The junction had 4 bases not matched to a gene; V was cut back by 3 bases and J by 3 bases. CDR1 is SQVTM and CDR2 is ANQGSEA in the germline V gene. The CDR3, as DNA: TGCAGCGTTGAGTGCAGGGGGCTCTACGAGCAGTACTTC. It yields the protein CSVECRGLYEQYF.

The chain employs TRBV10-3 and TRBJ1-1, with 7 bases matching TRBD1. This CDR3 is built from 15 residues. Trimming cost V 5 bases and J 1 base; bases outside gene matches: 7. Per germline, CDR1 ENHRY and CDR2 SYGVKD. The CDR3 nucleotides read TGTGCCATCAGTCCAAAACAGGGGTCGAACACTGAAGCTTTCTTT. This translates into CAISPKQGSNTEAFF.